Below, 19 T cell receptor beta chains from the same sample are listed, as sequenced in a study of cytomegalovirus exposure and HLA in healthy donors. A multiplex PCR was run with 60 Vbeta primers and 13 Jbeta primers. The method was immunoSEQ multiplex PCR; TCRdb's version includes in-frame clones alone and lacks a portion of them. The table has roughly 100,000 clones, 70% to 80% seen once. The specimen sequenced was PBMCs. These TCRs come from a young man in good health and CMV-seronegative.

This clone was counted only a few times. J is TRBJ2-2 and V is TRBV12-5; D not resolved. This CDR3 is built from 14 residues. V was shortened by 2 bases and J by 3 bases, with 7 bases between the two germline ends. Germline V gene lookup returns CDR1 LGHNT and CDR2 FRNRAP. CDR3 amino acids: CASGLISDTGELFF. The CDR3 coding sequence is TGTGCTAGTGGTTTGATCAGCGACACCGGGGAGCTGTTTTTT.

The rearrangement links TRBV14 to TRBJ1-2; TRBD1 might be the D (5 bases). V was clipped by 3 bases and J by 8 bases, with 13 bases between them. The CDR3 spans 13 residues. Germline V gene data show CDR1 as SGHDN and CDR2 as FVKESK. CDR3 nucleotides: TGTGCCAGCAGCCAGCGACGGGAGGGGGGCTACACCTTC. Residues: CASSQRREGGYTF.

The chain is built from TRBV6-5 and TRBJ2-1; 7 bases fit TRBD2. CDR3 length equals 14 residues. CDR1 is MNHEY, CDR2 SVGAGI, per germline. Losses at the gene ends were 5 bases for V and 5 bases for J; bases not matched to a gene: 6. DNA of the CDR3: TGTGCCAGCAGTAGCCCTAGCGGCAACAATGAGCAGTTCTTC. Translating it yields CASSSPSGNNEQFF.

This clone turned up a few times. CDR3 DNA sequence: TGTGCCAGCAGCCTCTCTTTAGCCGATACGCAGTATTTT. It encodes CASSLSLADTQYF. The chain recombines TRBV6-5 with TRBJ2-3; D uncertain. Trimming stripped 6 bases from V and 6 bases from J, with 13 bases between. The CDR3 length is 13 residues. Germline V gives CDR1 MNHEY, CDR2 SVGAGI.

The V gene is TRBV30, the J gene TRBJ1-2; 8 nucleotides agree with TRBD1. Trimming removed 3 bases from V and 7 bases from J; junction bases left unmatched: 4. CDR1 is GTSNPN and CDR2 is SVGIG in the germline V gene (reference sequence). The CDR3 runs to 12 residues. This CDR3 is CAWSPTGVGYTF. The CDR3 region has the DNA TGTGCCTGGAGCCCGACAGGGGTTGGCTACACCTTC.

In nucleotides, the CDR3 is TGTGCCAGCAGCTTGGATGCAGGCGGAGGTCTGGAGCAGTACTTC. Translation gives CASSLDAGGGLEQYF. This chain joins TRBV5-8 and TRBJ2-7; D may be TRBD2 (5 bases). This CDR3 has 15 residues. From germline, CDR1 is SGHTS and CDR2 YDEGEE. The V end lost 0 bases, the J end lost 7 bases, and 17 bases lay between the germline ends.

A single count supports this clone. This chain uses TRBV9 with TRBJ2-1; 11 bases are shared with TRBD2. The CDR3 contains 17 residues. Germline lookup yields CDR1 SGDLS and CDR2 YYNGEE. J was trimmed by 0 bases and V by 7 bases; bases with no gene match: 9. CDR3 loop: CASGAGTSGSSYNEQFF. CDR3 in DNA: TGTGCCAGCGGCGCCGGGACTAGCGGTAGCTCCTACAATGAGCAGTTCTTC.

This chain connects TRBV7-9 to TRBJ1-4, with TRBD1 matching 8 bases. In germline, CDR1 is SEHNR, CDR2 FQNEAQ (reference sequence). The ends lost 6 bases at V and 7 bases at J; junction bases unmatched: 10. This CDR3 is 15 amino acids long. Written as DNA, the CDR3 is TGTGCCAGCAGAGCTGGACAGGGAGGCGGTGAAAAACTGTTTTTT. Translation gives CASRAGQGGGEKLFF.

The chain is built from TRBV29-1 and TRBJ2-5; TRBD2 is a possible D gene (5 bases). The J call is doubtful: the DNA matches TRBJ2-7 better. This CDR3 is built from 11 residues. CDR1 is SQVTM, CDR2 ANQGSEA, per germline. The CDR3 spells CSVRAPYEQYF. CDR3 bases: TGCAGCGTGAGGGCCCCCTACGAGCAGTACTTC.

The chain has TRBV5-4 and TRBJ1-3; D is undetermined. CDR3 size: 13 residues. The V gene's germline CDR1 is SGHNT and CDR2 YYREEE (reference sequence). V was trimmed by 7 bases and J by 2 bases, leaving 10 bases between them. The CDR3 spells CASSTTTGNTIYF. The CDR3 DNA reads TGTGCCAGCTCCACTACTACTGGAAACACCATATATTTT.

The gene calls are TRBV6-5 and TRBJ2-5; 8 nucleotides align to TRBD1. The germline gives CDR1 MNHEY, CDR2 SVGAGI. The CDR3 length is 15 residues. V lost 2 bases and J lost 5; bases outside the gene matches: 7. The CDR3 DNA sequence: TGTGCCAGCAGTTACGGGGGACAGGCGGGGGAGACCCAGTACTTC. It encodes CASSYGGQAGETQYF.

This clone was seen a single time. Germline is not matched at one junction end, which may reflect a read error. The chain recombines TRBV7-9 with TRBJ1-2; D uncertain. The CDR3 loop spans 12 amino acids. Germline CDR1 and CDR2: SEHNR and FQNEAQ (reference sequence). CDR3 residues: CSSSLATAWHTF. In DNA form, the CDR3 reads TGTTCCAGCAGCTTAGCGACTGCGTGGCACACCTTC.

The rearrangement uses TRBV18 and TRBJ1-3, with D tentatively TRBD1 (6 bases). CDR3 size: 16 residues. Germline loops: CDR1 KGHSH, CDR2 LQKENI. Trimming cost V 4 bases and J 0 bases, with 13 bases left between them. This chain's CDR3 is CASSLRQEASGNTIYF. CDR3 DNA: TGTGCCAGCTCACTTCGACAGGAAGCCTCTGGAAACACCATATATTTT.

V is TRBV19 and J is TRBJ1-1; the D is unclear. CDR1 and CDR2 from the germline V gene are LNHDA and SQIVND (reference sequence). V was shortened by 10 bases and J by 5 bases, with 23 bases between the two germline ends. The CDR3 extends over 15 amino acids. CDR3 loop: CAITRRSSTGTEAFF. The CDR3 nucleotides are TGTGCCATTACACGTCGGTCCTCCACGGGGACTGAAGCTTTCTTT.

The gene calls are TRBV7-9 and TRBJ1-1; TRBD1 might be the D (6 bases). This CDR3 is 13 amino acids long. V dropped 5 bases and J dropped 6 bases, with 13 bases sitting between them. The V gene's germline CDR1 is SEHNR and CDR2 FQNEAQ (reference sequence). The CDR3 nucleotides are TGTGCCAGCAGCCGATCAGGGGATGCTGAAGCTTTCTTT. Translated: CASSRSGDAEAFF.

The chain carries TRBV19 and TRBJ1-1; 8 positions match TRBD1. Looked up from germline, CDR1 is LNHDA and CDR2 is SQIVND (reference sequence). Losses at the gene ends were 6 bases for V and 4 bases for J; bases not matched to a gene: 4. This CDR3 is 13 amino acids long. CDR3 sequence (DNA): TGTGCCAGTAGCCCAGGGGGCTTCACTGAAGCTTTCTTT. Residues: CASSPGGFTEAFF. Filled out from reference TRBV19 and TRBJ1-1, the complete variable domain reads DGGITQSPKYLFRKEGQNVTLSCEQNLNHDAMYWYRQDPGQGLRLIYYSQIVNDFQKGDIAEGYSVSREKKESFPLTVTSAQKNPTAFYLCASSPGGFTEAFFGQGTRLTVV.

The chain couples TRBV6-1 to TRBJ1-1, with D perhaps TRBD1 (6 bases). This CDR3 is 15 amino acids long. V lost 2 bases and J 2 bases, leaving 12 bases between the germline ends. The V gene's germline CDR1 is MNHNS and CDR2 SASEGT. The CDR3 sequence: CASSEIRGQNTEAFF. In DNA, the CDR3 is TGTGCCAGCAGTGAAATCAGGGGCCAAAACACTGAAGCTTTCTTT.

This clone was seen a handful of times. The CDR3 bases are TGTGCCAGCAGTTCCCAGTCACAGGGGAAGGTTTCACCCCTCCACTTT. Encoded protein: CASSSQSQGKVSPLHF. The chain has TRBV27 and TRBJ1-6, with 7 bases fitting TRBD1. The ends lost 4 bases at V and 9 bases at J; junction bases unmatched: 12. CDR3 size: 16 residues. The V gene's germline CDR1 is MNHEY and CDR2 SMNVEV (reference sequence).

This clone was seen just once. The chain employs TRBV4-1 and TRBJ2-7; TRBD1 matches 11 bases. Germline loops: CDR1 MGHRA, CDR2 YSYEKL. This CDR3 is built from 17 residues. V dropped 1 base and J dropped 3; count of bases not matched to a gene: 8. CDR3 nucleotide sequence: TGCGCCAGCAGCCAAGGGATTCCGGGGACAGGGGGCTACGAGCAGTACTTC. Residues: CASSQGIPGTGGYEQYF.